The text below deals with one T cell receptor beta chain. These data come from a study of blood T cell repertoires in COVID-19. CDR1 is MNHEY, CDR2 SVGEGT, per germline. The length of the CDR3 is 13 residues. Assay: immunoSEQ multiplex PCR; the TCRdb copy retains only in-frame clones and omits some. The sample yields 270,000 or so clones, 80% to 90% seen once. The receptor was derived from a woman aged 45-65 years who had recovered from COVID-19. This chain connects TRBV6-2 or TRBV6-3 to TRBJ2-5; the D gene could be TRBD1 or TRBD2 (5 bases each). Near its end, the DNA agrees better with TRBJ2-7, so the J call may be wrong. The sample comprised peripheral blood. The CDR3 region has the DNA TGTGCCAGCAGTTATGGGGGCTCCTACGAGCAGTACTTC. Its translation: CASSYGGSYEQYF.